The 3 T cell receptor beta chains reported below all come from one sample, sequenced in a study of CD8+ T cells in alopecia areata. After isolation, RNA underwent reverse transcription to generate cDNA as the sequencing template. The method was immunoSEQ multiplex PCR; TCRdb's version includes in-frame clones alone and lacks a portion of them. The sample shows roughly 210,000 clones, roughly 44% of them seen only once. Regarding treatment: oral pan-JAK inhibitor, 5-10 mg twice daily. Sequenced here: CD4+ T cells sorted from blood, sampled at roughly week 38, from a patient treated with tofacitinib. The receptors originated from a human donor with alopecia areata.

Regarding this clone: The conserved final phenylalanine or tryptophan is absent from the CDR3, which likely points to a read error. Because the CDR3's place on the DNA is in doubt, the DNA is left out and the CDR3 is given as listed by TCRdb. The CDR3 loop reads CASSLGLAGGPQL. This chain connects TRBV5-6 to TRBJ2-4; the table assigns TRBD2, which was not confirmed against the DNA. The CDR3 extends over 13 residues, inclusive of both ends. From germline, CDR1 is SGHDT and CDR2 YYEEEE.

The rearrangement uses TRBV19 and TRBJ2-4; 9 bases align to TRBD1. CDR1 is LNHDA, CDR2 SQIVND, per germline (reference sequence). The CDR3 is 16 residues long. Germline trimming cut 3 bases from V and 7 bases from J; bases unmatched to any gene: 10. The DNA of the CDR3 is TGTGCCAGTAGTATCTCCTTACAGGGGGCACGGAACATTCAGTACTTC. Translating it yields CASSISLQGARNIQYF.

This CDR3 reads CASMAGANTGELFF. The CDR3 DNA reads as TGCGCCAGCATGGCCGGGGCGAACACCGGGGAGCTGTTTTTT. The J gene is TRBJ2-2, the V gene TRBV5-1; the D gene is possibly TRBD2 (5 bases). V lost 6 bases and J 0 bases, leaving 9 bases between the germline ends. The CDR3 totals 14 residues. From germline, CDR1 is SGHRS and CDR2 YFSETQ.